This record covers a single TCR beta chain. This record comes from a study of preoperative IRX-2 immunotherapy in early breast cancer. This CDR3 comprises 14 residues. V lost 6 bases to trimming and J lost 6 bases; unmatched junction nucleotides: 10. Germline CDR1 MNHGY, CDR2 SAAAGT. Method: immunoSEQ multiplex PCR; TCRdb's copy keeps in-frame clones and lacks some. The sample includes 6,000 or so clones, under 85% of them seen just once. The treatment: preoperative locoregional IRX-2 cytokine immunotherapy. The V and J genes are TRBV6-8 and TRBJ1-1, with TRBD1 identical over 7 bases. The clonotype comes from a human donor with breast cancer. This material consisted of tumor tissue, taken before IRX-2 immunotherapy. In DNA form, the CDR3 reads TGTGCCAGCAGCAGAACAGGGGCAGGGGCTGAAGCTTTCTTT. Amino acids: CASSRTGAGAEAFF.